This T cell receptor (beta chain) was observed in a study of chemoradiotherapy in HPV16-positive cancers. V was cut by 1 base and J by 2 bases, with 14 bases left in between. Germline lookup yields CDR1 SGDLS and CDR2 YYNGEE. The CDR3 length is 16 residues. Data came from immunoSEQ multiplex PCR; TCRdb stores just in-frame clones and leaves some out. The table records 12,000 to 15,000 clones, approximately 90% of them present only once. The rearrangement uses TRBV9 and TRBJ2-3; D unresolved. The clonotype originates from a human donor with HPV-associated anogenital cancer. Here the sequenced sample was blood, taken from a patient who underwent chemoradiotherapy. This CDR3 reads CASSVNPNLITDTQYF. The CDR3 nucleotides read TGTGCCAGCAGCGTAAATCCGAACCTTATCACAGATACGCAGTATTTT.